The rows below give T cell receptor beta chains drawn from one sample of a study of OX40 agonist ivuxolimab in advanced cancers. Repertoires were generated with immunoSEQ multiplex PCR, while TCRdb's copy carries only in-frame clones and drops some. The data contain roughly 40,000 clones, 81% of them seen just once; the ten biggest clones take up around 2.5%. The source was CD4+ or CD8+ T cells sorted from blood, collected in a trial of the OX40 agonist ivuxolimab. The origin of the receptors is an adult with an advanced solid tumor such as melanoma, head and neck, liver or kidney cancer. CDR3s include the opening cysteine and the closing phenylalanine or tryptophan.

CDR3: CASSLEPGQGAIGYTF
V: TRBV5-1

CDR3: CSVDLANTEAFF
V: TRBV29-1

CDR3: CASSQQIYNTEAFF
V: TRBV14

CDR3: CASSYSPGTIDEQYF
V: TRBV6-6

CDR3: CASSLVVYEQFF
V: TRBV7-9

CDR3: CASSFGVNEKLFF
V: TRBV5-8

CDR3: CSVSSGSSYTQYF
V: TRBV29-1

CDR3: CATSRQRGGAADTQYF
V: TRBV15

CDR3: CAISGGQGLGNIQYF
V: TRBV10-3

CDR3: CASSQSQSELAGETDTQYF
V: TRBV23-1

CDR3: CASSTLAGNTDTQYF
V: TRBV18

CDR3: CASSQEGQGDSPLHF
V: TRBV4-1

CDR3: CAISESSPLSADTQYF
V: TRBV10-3

CDR3: CASKLAGDQETQYF
V: TRBV28

CDR3: CASSLTGVNTEAFF
V: TRBV5-1

CDR3: CASSSDRGNTEAFF
V: TRBV5-1

CDR3: CASSLRLAGGNEQYF
V: TRBV5-6

CDR3: CASSLGRGNYGYTF
V: TRBV27

CDR3: CASKDSAGGYEQYF
V: TRBV6-5

CDR3: CASSIWTGLDTEAFF
V: TRBV7-9

CDR3: CASSLTGGGETQYF
V: TRBV2

CDR3: CASRTGGSYEQYF
V: TRBV27

CDR3: CASTRESGANVLTF
V: TRBV18

CDR3: CASSQAASGGGMGTQYF
V: TRBV4-2

CDR3: CASSLTTTDTQYF
V: TRBV9

CDR3: CASSDWDSPGELFF
V: TRBV5-1

CDR3: CASSPGQNYGYTF
V: TRBV11-2

CDR3: CASQSIWALHF
V: TRBV28

CDR3: CASSLQGALNQPQHF
V: TRBV6-1

CDR3: CATSVGAYEQYF
V: TRBV15

CDR3: CASSRGQGSFMNTEAFF
V: TRBV18

CDR3: CSVEGLAGRGLDEQFF
V: TRBV29-1

CDR3: CSVGDTYNQPQHF
V: TRBV29-1

CDR3: CASSPLTGVGGNYGYTF
V: TRBV7-9

CDR3: CASSEMGGGEWTQYF
V: TRBV25-1

CDR3: CASSLAGGPDTQYF
V: TRBV11-3

CDR3: CASSARGTGPLPNYGYTF
V: TRBV9

CDR3: CASSSPGQTSYEQYF
V: TRBV6-5

CDR3: CSVDQGGEDIQYF
V: TRBV29-1

CDR3: CASSVQFAIYF
V: TRBV7-9

CDR3: CASSLGTDNEKLLF
V: TRBV7-9

CDR3: CASSLASGSWQETQYF
V: TRBV5-1

CDR3: CASSLSGAGNTIYF
V: TRBV5-5

CDR3: CASSLELAGADTQYF
V: TRBV5-6

CDR3: CASSVDHSGNTIYF
V: TRBV9

CDR3: CASRNANTGELFF
V: TRBV28

CDR3: CASSPRGGEQFF
V: TRBV7-9

CDR3: CASSSGQFYGYTF
V: TRBV28

CDR3: CASKGLVNTGELFF
V: TRBV2

CDR3: CASKIGVTGELFF
V: TRBV2

CDR3: CASSPGRRGGLGNTEAFF
V: TRBV9

CDR3: CASSTARPSKDICEQFF
V: TRBV21-1

CDR3: CASSLGVEETQYF
V: TRBV7-3

CDR3: CASSLDQGFNQPQHF
V: TRBV7-6